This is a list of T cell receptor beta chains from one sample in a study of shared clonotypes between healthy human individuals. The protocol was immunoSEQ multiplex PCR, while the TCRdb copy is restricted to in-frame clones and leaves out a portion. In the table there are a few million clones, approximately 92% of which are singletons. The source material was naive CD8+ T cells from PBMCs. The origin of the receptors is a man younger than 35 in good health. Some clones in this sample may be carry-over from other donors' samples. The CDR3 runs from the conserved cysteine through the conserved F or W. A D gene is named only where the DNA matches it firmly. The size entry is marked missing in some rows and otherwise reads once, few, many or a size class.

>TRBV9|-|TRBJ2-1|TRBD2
CASSGPGTSGRDEQFF
TGTGCCAGCAGCGGCCCCGGGACTAGCGGGAGGGATGAGCAGTTCTTC
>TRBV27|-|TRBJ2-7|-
CASSPTGIHEQYF
TGTGCCAGCAGCCCAACAGGGATCCACGAGCAGTACTTC
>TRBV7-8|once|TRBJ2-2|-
CATYRDTGELFF
TGTGCCACCTACAGGGACACCGGGGAGCTGTTTTTT
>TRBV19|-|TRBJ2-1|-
CASSIPQGWTYNEQFF
TGTGCCAGTAGTATCCCTCAGGGATGGACCTACAATGAGCAGTTCTTC
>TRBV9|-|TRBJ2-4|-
CASSVGAVLRDIQYF
TGTGCCAGCAGCGTAGGGGCGGTACTTCGGGACATTCAGTACTTC
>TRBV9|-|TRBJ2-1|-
CASSVAPLSSYNEQFF
TGTGCCAGCAGCGTAGCCCCACTTAGCTCCTACAATGAGCAGTTCTTC
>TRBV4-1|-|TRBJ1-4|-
CASSLVGTNEKLFF
TGCGCCAGCAGCCTGGTTGGAACTAATGAAAAACTGTTTTTT
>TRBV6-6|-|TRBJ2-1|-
CASSLGDATYNEQFF
TGTGCCAGCAGTTTGGGGGACGCAACCTACAATGAGCAGTTCTTC
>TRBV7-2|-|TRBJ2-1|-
CASSLALNEQFF
TGTGCCAGCAGCTTAGCGCTTAATGAGCAGTTCTTC
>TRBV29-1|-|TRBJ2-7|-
CSVEVDQAALSYEQYF
TGCAGCGTTGAAGTGGACCAAGCGGCTCTATCCTACGAGCAGTACTTC
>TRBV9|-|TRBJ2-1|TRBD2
CASSVSREGRIEQFF
TGTGCCAGCAGCGTATCCCGGGAGGGGAGGATTGAGCAGTTCTTC
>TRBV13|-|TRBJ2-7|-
CASSPPDRRFGGEQYF
TGTGCCAGCAGCCCCCCTGACAGGCGGTTTGGAGGGGAGCAGTACTTC
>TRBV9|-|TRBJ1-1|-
CASSVVETRPGLNTEAFF
TGTGCCAGCAGCGTAGTAGAGACGAGGCCAGGGCTGAACACTGAAGCTTTCTTT
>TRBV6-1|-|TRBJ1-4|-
CASSGGAARNF
TGTGCCAGCAGTGGGGGCGCCGCCCGAAATTTT
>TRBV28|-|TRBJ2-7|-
CASSPSLQGRRDEQYF
TGTGCCAGCAGCCCCTCCTTGCAGGGGCGGAGGGACGAGCAGTACTTC
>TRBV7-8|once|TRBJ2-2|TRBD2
CASSSRGLAGVLNTGELFF
TGTGCCAGCAGCTCCAGGGGACTAGCGGGAGTGCTGAACACCGGGGAGCTGTTTTTT
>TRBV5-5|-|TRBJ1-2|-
CASSLAGQISYGYTF
TGTGCCAGCAGCTTGGCAGGGCAAATAAGCTATGGCTACACCTTC
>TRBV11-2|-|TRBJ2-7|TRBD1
CASSYGQGFGYEQYF
TGTGCCAGCAGCTACGGACAGGGCTTCGGGTACGAGCAGTACTTC
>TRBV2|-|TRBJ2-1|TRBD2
CASSVDPFSGRDNEQFF
TGTGCCAGCAGTGTAGACCCCTTTAGCGGGAGGGACAATGAGCAGTTCTTC
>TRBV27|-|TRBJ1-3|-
CASSPRGSGNTIYF
TGTGCCAGCAGTCCCAGGGGCTCTGGAAACACCATATATTTT
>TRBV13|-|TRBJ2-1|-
CASSLTPYNEQFF
TGTGCCAGCAGCTTAACCCCCTACAATGAGCAGTTCTTC
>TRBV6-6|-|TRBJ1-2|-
CASSLDRTRRYTF
TGTGCCAGCAGTCTAGACAGGACTCGGCGCTACACCTTC
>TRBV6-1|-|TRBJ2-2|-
CASSEYGPLAGELFF
TGTGCCAGCAGTGAATATGGGCCTCTCGCCGGGGAGCTGTTTTTT
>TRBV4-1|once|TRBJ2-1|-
CASSQISVLNEQFF
TGCGCCAGCAGCCAAATTTCGGTACTCAATGAGCAGTTCTTC
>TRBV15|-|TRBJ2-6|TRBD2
CATGEGLSSGANVLTF
TGTGCCACCGGGGAGGGGTTATCCTCTGGGGCCAACGTCCTGACTTTC
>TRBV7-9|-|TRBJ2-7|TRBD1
CASSPRTGDSREQYF
TGTGCCAGCAGCCCGAGGACAGGGGATTCGCGAGAGCAGTACTTC
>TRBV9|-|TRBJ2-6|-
CASSVAVGGGGRDSGANVLTF
TGTGCCAGCAGCGTCGCGGTTGGGGGCGGGGGTAGAGACTCTGGGGCCAACGTCCTGACTTTC
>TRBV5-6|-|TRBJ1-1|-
CASTPTGTVNTEAFF
TGTGCCAGTACACCTACCGGCACAGTGAACACTGAAGCTTTCTTT
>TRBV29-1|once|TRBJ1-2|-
CSVEGAGHNPGYTF
TGCAGCGTTGAAGGCGCAGGGCATAATCCTGGCTACACCTTC
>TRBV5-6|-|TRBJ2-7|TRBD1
CASSFGQGWYEQYF
TGTGCCAGCAGCTTTGGACAGGGTTGGTACGAGCAGTACTTC
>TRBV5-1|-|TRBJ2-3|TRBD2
CASSMTAGGQHSITDTQYF
TGCGCCAGCAGCATGACAGCGGGGGGTCAACATTCCATCACAGATACGCAGTATTTT
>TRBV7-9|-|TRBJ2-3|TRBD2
CASSFPPGLPTDTQYF
TGTGCCAGCAGCTTCCCACCGGGACTACCCACAGATACGCAGTATTTT
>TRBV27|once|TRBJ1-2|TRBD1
CASSLSSGDRAYGYTF
TGTGCCAGCAGTTTATCGAGTGGGGACAGGGCCTATGGCTACACCTTC
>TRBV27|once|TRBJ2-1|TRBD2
CASSDSGSQGNEQFF
TGTGCCAGCAGTGATAGCGGGAGTCAGGGGAATGAGCAGTTCTTC
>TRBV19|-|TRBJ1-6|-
CASSPRIGSPLHF
TGTGCCAGTAGTCCCCGGATCGGATCACCCCTCCACTTT
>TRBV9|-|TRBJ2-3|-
CASSPLASTDTQYF
TGTGCCAGCAGCCCGCTGGCTAGCACAGATACGCAGTATTTT
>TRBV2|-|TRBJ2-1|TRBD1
CASSELRDREYNEQFF
TGTGCCAGCAGTGAACTCCGGGACAGGGAGTACAATGAGCAGTTCTTC
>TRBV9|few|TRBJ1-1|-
CASSAGTEAFF
TGTGCCAGCAGCGCCGGGACAGAAGCTTTCTTT
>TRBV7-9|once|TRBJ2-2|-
CASSFPPGRWTGELFF
TGTGCCAGCAGCTTTCCCCCGGGACGTTGGACCGGGGAGCTGTTTTTT
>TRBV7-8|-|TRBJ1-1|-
CASSQGSTEAFF
TGTGCCAGCAGCCAGGGGTCTACTGAAGCTTTCTTT
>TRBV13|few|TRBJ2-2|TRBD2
CASSLGSSGDNTGELFF
TGTGCCAGCAGCTTAGGTAGTAGCGGGGATAACACCGGGGAGCTGTTTTTT
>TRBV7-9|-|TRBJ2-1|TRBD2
CASSLALAGLVPNEQFF
TGTGCCAGCAGCCTGGCATTAGCGGGTTTGGTACCGAATGAGCAGTTCTTC
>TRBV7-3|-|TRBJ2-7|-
CASSFGSSYEQYF
TGTGCCAGCTCCTTTGGCAGCTCCTACGAGCAGTACTTC
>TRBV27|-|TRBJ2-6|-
CASSLLGAGANVLTF
TGTGCCAGCAGTTTATTGGGTGCCGGGGCCAACGTCCTGACTTTC
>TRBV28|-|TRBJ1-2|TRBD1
CASSLGTALYGYTF
TGTGCCAGCAGTTTAGGGACAGCCCTCTATGGCTACACCTTC
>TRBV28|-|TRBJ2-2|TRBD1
CASSLSPRTGEYSGELFF
TGTGCCAGCAGTTTATCCCCCCGGACAGGGGAGTATAGCGGGGAGCTGTTTTTT